This T cell receptor (beta chain) was identified during a study of T cells in Graves' hyperthyroidism and ophthalmopathy. General study findings and limits: Progression to ophthalmopathy was predicted a median of 6.5 months early. Blood also held most thyroid clonotypes expanded beyond 0.001.

In germline, CDR1 is SQVTM, CDR2 ANQGSEA. This CDR3 comprises 12 residues. The V end lost 4 bases, the J end lost 1 base, and 8 bases lay between the germline ends. Amplified TCR beta CDR3 regions derived from RNA transcripts. The study used the HTBI primer set for a first-round RT-PCR of the TCR CDR3. Each CDR3 protein is one row after TCRdb ran MiXCR on the multiplex PCR reads. Of around 540,000 distinct CDR3 sequences listed, 46% are singletons. Each patient was aged 18 to 65 and had newly diagnosed hyperthyroidism of under 2 months' duration. This clonotype was seen repeatedly, ten times or more. The target antigen is unknown.

This receptor was obtained from a young woman with Graves' hyperthyroidism. V and J are TRBV29-1 and TRBJ2-7; D is uncertain. The sequencing input was peripheral blood or thyroid tissue (not recorded which). CDR3 bases: TGCAGCGTTGTCAGCCAGTCCTACGAGCAGTACTTC. Translation gives CSVVSQSYEQYF.